One and the same sample provided the 22 T cell receptor beta chains below, sequenced in a study of shared clonotypes between healthy human individuals. CD45RO-negative, CCR7-positively selected cells formed the naive CD8 fraction, excluding terminally differentiated effector memory CD45RA+ cells. Only in-frame clones appear in the TCRdb table, and some are missing; sequencing was by immunoSEQ multiplex PCR. The sample has about 680,000 clones; 92% are singletons. Material for sequencing was naive CD8+ T cells sorted from blood. These receptors came from a man under 40 in good health.

The V gene is TRBV7-9, the J gene TRBJ1-5; D is unclear. Germline V gene lookup returns CDR1 SEHNR and CDR2 FQNEAQ (reference sequence). The CDR3 is 15 amino acids. The V gene lost 5 bases and the J gene lost 0 bases, with 11 bases spanning the gap. The CDR3 region is CASSLGRSSNQPQHF. For the CDR3, the DNA is TGTGCCAGCAGCCTCGGACGGAGTAGCAATCAGCCCCAGCATTTT. Based on the CDR3 plus reference TRBV7-9 and TRBJ1-5, the full variable domain is DTGVSQNPRHKITKRGQNVTFRCDPISEHNRLYWYRQTLGQGPEFLTYFQNEAQLEKSRLLSDRFSAERPKGSFSTLEIQRTEQGDSAMYLCASSLGRSSNQPQHFGDGTRLSIL.

The rearrangement joins TRBV4-3 to TRBJ1-1; 11 bases line up with TRBD1. V trimming: 2 bases; J trimming: 1 base; junction bases outside the gene matches: 3. The CDR3 contains 16 residues. Germline loops: CDR1 LGHNA, CDR2 YSLEER. As DNA, the CDR3 is TGCGCCAGCAGCCAAATCGGGACAGGGGGGAACACTGAAGCTTTCTTT. It encodes CASSQIGTGGNTEAFF.

This chain uses TRBV7-9 with TRBJ2-5, with D maybe TRBD2 (6 bases). Trimming left V 3 bases short and J 0 bases short, with 8 bases between. Per germline, CDR1 SEHNR and CDR2 FQNEAQ (reference sequence). This CDR3 is 14 amino acids long. CDR3 nucleotide sequence: TGTGCCAGCAGCTTGGCGGGGTACCAAGAGACCCAGTACTTC. It encodes CASSLAGYQETQYF.

This chain joins TRBV18 and TRBJ2-2, with D possibly matching TRBD2 (6 bases). Germline CDR1 reads KGHSH; CDR2 reads LQKENI. CDR3 size: 20 residues. Trimming cost V 1 base and J 3 bases, with 24 bases left between them. As DNA, the CDR3 is TGTGCCAGCTCACCACTTTTTACTGGGATGCGGGACCGCTACACCGGGGAGCTGTTTTTT. Residues: CASSPLFTGMRDRYTGELFF.

This chain connects TRBV28 to TRBJ2-3; unclear D gene. Trimming pared 3 bases from V and 6 bases from J, leaving 13 bases between. Germline V gene lookup returns CDR1 MDHEN and CDR2 SYDVKM. The CDR3 is made up of 14 amino acids. In nucleotides, the CDR3 is TGTGCCAGCAGTTTGCCCCGGTCGTTTGATACGCAGTATTTT. Translated, it gives CASSLPRSFDTQYF.

This rearrangement joins TRBV5-4 to TRBJ1-3; D is possibly TRBD1 (5 bases). Between the trimmed V and J ends, which lost 4 bases and 0 bases, there was a span of 8 bases. Per germline, CDR1 SGHNT and CDR2 YYREEE (reference sequence). This CDR3 has 14 residues. The chain's CDR3 is CASSRGSSGNTIYF. CDR3 nucleotide sequence: TGTGCCAGCAGCAGGGGTAGCTCTGGAAACACCATATATTTT.

This chain connects TRBV7-9 to TRBJ2-5, with 8 bases identical to TRBD2. This CDR3 region has 17 residues. Germline V gives CDR1 SEHNR, CDR2 FQNEAQ (reference sequence). Trimming removed 4 bases from V and 1 base from J; junction bases left unmatched: 11. In nucleotides, the CDR3 is TGTGCCAGCAGCTCCCCTTTTAGCGGGGCAGCCCAAGAGACCCAGTACTTC. It yields the protein CASSSPFSGAAQETQYF.

The V gene is TRBV11-2, the J gene TRBJ2-1; TRBD2 matches 8 bases. V dropped 5 bases and J dropped 4; count of bases not matched to a gene: 10. Germline V CDR1 and CDR2: SGHAT, FQNNGV. This CDR3 spans 16 amino acids. The CDR3 sequence is CASSPWAGGLYNEQFF. The CDR3 DNA reads as TGTGCCAGCAGCCCCTGGGCGGGAGGATTATACAATGAGCAGTTCTTC. The full variable domain, completed using reference TRBV11-2 and TRBJ2-1, is EAGVAQSPRYKIIEKRQSVAFWCNPISGHATLYWYQQILGQGPKLLIQFQNNGVVDDSQLPKDRFSAERLKGVDSTLKIQPAKLEDSAVYLCASSPWAGGLYNEQFFGPGTRLTVL.

The chain joins TRBV7-9 to TRBJ2-1; 14 bases agree with TRBD2. V lost 1 base and J lost 15; bases outside the gene matches: 11. The CDR3 totals 16 residues. Per germline, CDR1 SEHNR and CDR2 FQNEAQ (reference sequence). The CDR3 region has the DNA TGTGCCAGCAGCTTAGAGGGGACTAGCGGGAGTAAAGGTCCGTTCTTC. It codes for CASSLEGTSGSKGPFF.

This sequence joins TRBV5-1 and TRBJ2-7; tentatively, D is TRBD1 or TRBD2 (5 bases each). The length of the CDR3 is 15 residues. V gave up 0 bases and J gave up 5 bases, with 15 bases separating them. The germline gives CDR1 SGHRS, CDR2 YFSETQ. For the CDR3, the DNA is TGCGCCAGCAGCTTGGCCGGGACCTTGGTTCACGAGCAGTACTTC. It translates to CASSLAGTLVHEQYF.

The V and J genes are TRBV25-1 and TRBJ2-7; no clear D. This CDR3 region has 10 residues. The V end lost 8 bases, the J end lost 2 bases, and 4 bases lay between the germline ends. The germline gives CDR1 MGHDK, CDR2 SYGVNS. CDR3 region: CASGTYEQYF. In DNA form, the CDR3 reads TGTGCCAGCGGAACCTACGAGCAGTACTTC.

The chain joins TRBV12-5 to TRBJ2-1; no firm D call. Germline lookup yields CDR1 LGHNT and CDR2 FRNRAP. The ends were cut back, 6 bases at V and 3 bases at J, with 18 bases in the middle. The length of the CDR3 is 16 residues. The CDR3 nucleotides are TGTGCTAGTGGGCCCGCCGTCCCGGCATACTACAATGAGCAGTTCTTC. Translated, it gives CASGPAVPAYYNEQFF.

The V call is TRBV5-5, the J call TRBJ2-1, with 10 bases that match TRBD1. CDR3 length equals 15 residues. CDR1 SGHKS and CDR2 YYEKEE come from the germline V gene (reference sequence). J lost 3 bases, V lost 2 bases, and 2 bases had no gene match. The CDR3 nucleotides read TGTGCCAGCAGCTTTGGGACAGGGGACTACAATGAGCAGTTCTTC. Its protein is CASSFGTGDYNEQFF.

The chain employs TRBV15 and TRBJ2-7, with no clear D. The germline CDR1 and CDR2 sequences are LNHNV and YYDKDF (reference sequence). The V end was cut by 1 base, the J end by 3 bases, with 13 bases between. The CDR3 has 15 residues. The CDR3 sequence: CATSRGRSQNYEQYF. The DNA of the CDR3 is TGTGCCACCAGCAGAGGTCGGAGTCAGAACTACGAGCAGTACTTC.

The chain uses TRBV27 and TRBJ2-3; weak D call: TRBD1 (7 bases). There are 15 residues in the CDR3. Looked up from germline, CDR1 is MNHEY and CDR2 is SMNVEV (reference sequence). The germline V and J ends were trimmed by 3 bases and 11 bases, with 21 bases remaining between them. The CDR3 sequence: CASSLSGGGVGMQYF. The DNA for the CDR3 is TGTGCCAGCAGTTTGTCAGGAGGGGGCGTCGGCATGCAGTATTTT.

The chain uses TRBV11-3 and TRBJ2-7; D gene unclear. Trimming cost V 0 bases and J 6 bases, with 9 bases left between them. Per germline, CDR1 SGHNT and CDR2 YENEEA. This CDR3 region has 13 residues. CDR3 protein: CASSLDTPGEQYF. CDR3 sequence (DNA): TGTGCCAGCAGCTTAGATACCCCGGGCGAGCAGTACTTC.

The chain employs TRBV18 and TRBJ2-7; maybe TRBD2 (5 bases). The CDR3 covers 14 residues. Trimming took off 0 bases at V and 1 base at J, with 7 bases between the two ends. CDR1 and CDR2 (germline): KGHSH, LQKENI. The DNA of the CDR3 is TGTGCCAGCTCACCACCCGGGGATTCCTACGAGCAGTACTTC. Translated, it gives CASSPPGDSYEQYF.

This clone was counted once. V usage is TRBV30 and J usage is TRBJ1-5, with D perhaps TRBD1 (6 bases). This CDR3 is built from 14 residues. Germline values: CDR1 GTSNPN, CDR2 SVGIG (reference sequence). The germline V and J ends were trimmed by 1 base and 8 bases, with 15 bases remaining between them. For the CDR3, the DNA is TGTGCCTGGAGTGCCGCGACAGGTTTCGAGCCCCAGCATTTT. It is translated as CAWSAATGFEPQHF.

The rearrangement uses TRBV9 and TRBJ2-1, with a possible D match to TRBD2 (7 bases). Germline CDR1 and CDR2: SGDLS and YYNGEE. Trimming removed 4 bases at V and 7 bases at J, with 21 bases between. The length of the CDR3 is 16 residues. CDR3 protein: CASSPRRGRERNEQFF. The CDR3 DNA reads TGTGCCAGCAGCCCCCGCCGGGGGCGGGAGCGGAATGAGCAGTTCTTC.

The chain joins TRBV7-9 to TRBJ1-5; TRBD1 matches at 9 bases. The germline CDR1 and CDR2 sequences are SEHNR and FQNEAQ (reference sequence). V gave up 4 bases and J gave up 1 base; unmatched junction bases: 5. The length of the CDR3 is 16 residues. CDR3 coding DNA: TGTGCCAGCAGCTATGTTGGACAGGGGAGCAATCAGCCCCAGCATTTT. It yields the protein CASSYVGQGSNQPQHF.

The rearrangement links TRBV5-1 to TRBJ1-2, with 8 positions matching TRBD1. CDR1 and CDR2 from the germline V gene are SGHRS and YFSETQ. This CDR3 comprises 14 residues. V trimming: 2 bases; J trimming: 6 bases; junction bases outside the gene matches: 6. CDR3 DNA sequence: TGCGCCAGCAGCTTACTACAGGGGGAGGATGGCTACACCTTC. Protein sequence: CASSLLQGEDGYTF.

The chain employs TRBV30 and TRBJ2-7, with D unclear. The CDR3 sequence is 13 residues long. V was trimmed by 0 bases and J by 4 bases, leaving 10 bases between them. CDR1 is GTSNPN, CDR2 SVGIG, per germline (reference sequence). In DNA, the CDR3 is TGTGCCTGGAGTGTATCGACTCTTTACGAGCAGTACTTC. This sequence encodes CAWSVSTLYEQYF.